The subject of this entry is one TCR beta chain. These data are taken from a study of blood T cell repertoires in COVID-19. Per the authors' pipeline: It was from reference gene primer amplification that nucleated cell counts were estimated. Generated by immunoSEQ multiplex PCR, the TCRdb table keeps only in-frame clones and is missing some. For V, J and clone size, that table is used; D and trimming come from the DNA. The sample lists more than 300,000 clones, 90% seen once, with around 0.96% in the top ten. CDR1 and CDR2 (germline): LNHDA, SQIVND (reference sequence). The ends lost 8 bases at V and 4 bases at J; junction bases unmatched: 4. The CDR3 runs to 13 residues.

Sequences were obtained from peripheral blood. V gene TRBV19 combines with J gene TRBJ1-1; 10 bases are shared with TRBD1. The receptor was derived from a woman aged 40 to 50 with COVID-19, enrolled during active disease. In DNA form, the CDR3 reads TGTGCCAGTGGGACAGGGGTCGGCACTGAAGCTTTCTTT. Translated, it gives CASGTGVGTEAFF.